This passage covers 5 T cell receptor beta chains from one sample sequenced in a study of T cells in Graves' hyperthyroidism and ophthalmopathy (dated by TCRdb to between 2019 and 2020). The library was generated by multiplex PCR. The instrument given in TCRdb is Illumina HiSeq 2000. The TCR beta CDR3 regions were amplified from RNA transcripts. The first round of RT-PCR for the TCR CDR3 was performed with the HTBI primer set and the Qiagen OneStep RT-PCR kit. TCRdb reran the public reads through fastp at Q25 and MiXCR, keeping productive beta chains. Records with the same CDR3 protein are collapsed into one entry carrying the most frequent genes and DNA. The sample contains 650,000 to 700,000 distinct CDR3 sequences, 17% of them found a single time. The top ten clones comprise 15% to 19% of the sample. The material sequenced was blood. These receptors all stem from a middle-aged man with Graves' hyperthyroidism.

This clonotype was seen more than once but under ten times. The rearrangement joins TRBV4-3 to TRBJ2-1; TRBD1 agrees at 10 bases. V gave up 1 base and J gave up 7 bases; unmatched junction bases: 7. The germline V gene encodes CDR1 LGHNA and CDR2 YSLEER. This CDR3 spans 16 amino acids. Written as DNA, the CDR3 is TGCGCCAGCAGCCAAGGTTTGGGGACAGGGGCAAATGAGCAGTTCTTC. Translated: CASSQGLGTGANEQFF.

Note on this clonotype: This may be a read error: a much more frequent sequence differs by one nucleotide. This sequence joins TRBV27 and TRBJ2-1; 14 positions match TRBD2. The V segment lost 5 bases and the J segment 8 bases; nucleotides outside the gene matches: 11. The CDR3 sequence is 17 residues long. Germline CDR1 is MNHEY and CDR2 is SMNVEV (reference sequence). The CDR3 is CASSLIPGLAGVDEQFF. CDR3 in DNA: TGTGCCAGCAGTCTCATCCCGGGACTAGCGGGAGTTGATGAGCAGTTCTTC.

This clonotype was counted only a few times. The rearrangement links TRBV20-1 to TRBJ2-2, with TRBD2 matching 15 bases. This CDR3 comprises 16 residues. Trimming at V came to 5 bases and at J to 6 bases, leaving 7 bases not matched to a gene. Germline lookup yields CDR1 DFQATT and CDR2 SNEGSKA (reference sequence). The CDR3 DNA sequence: TGCAGTGCTCACGGACTAGCGGGAGGGTTCGCCGGGGAGCTGTTTTTT. Protein: CSAHGLAGGFAGELFF.

The genes are TRBV19 and TRBJ1-5, with D possibly TRBD1 on 5 matching bases. The CDR3 covers 15 residues. Trimming removed 5 bases at V and 7 bases at J, with 18 bases between. The germline gives CDR1 LNHDA, CDR2 SQIVND (reference sequence). CDR3 in amino acids: CASSWSPQGEQPQHF. The CDR3 nucleotides are TGTGCCAGTAGTTGGTCCCCCCAGGGCGAACAGCCCCAGCATTTT.

This clonotype was detected many times. The chain is built from TRBV7-9 and TRBJ2-7; TRBD1 agrees at 8 bases. With 5 bases clipped from V and 0 bases from J, the junction kept 9 bases outside the gene matches. Per germline, CDR1 SEHNR and CDR2 FQNEAQ (reference sequence). The CDR3 spans 16 residues. CDR3 nucleotides: TGTGCCAGCAGCCTGAGACAGGGGCCGAGCTCCTACGAGCAGTACTTC. Protein product: CASSLRQGPSSYEQYF. The full variable domain, completed using reference TRBV7-9 and TRBJ2-7, is DTGVSQNPRHKITKRGQNVTFRCDPISEHNRLYWYRQTLGQGPEFLTYFQNEAQLEKSRLLSDRFSAERPKGSFSTLEIQRTEQGDSAMYLCASSLRQGPSSYEQYFGPGTRLTVT.